The text below deals with one T cell receptor (beta chain). The entry originates in a study of identical twins' blood T cells. TCRdb analysed the 5' RACE reads with MiXCR anew, one entry per CDR3 protein. Here the sample spans hundreds of thousands of distinct CDR3 sequences, roughly 27% being singletons. This CDR3 has 17 residues. V was trimmed by 5 bases and J by 0 bases, leaving 17 bases between them. Germline V gene sequence: CDR1 PRHDT, CDR2 FYEKMQ (reference sequence). The specimen was PBMCs. The chain joins TRBV13 to TRBJ1-3; D not certain. The clonotype was recovered from a woman aged 18-55 years in good health. The DNA of the CDR3 is TGTGCCAGCAGCACCGAAATGGAGGAGGGCTCTGGAAACACCATATATTTT. Residues: CASSTEMEEGSGNTIYF.